The 15 T cell receptor beta chains below come from one sample, sequenced in a study of cytomegalovirus exposure and HLA in healthy donors. The PCR employed 60 Vbeta primers together with 13 Jbeta primers. Here immunoSEQ multiplex PCR was the method, and the copy in TCRdb shows in-frame clones only, minus some. This sample has about 160,000 clones, with around four fifths found just once. Specimen: PBMCs. Receptor source: a male donor in good health and CMV-seronegative.

This clone was found a few times. This chain connects TRBV19 to TRBJ2-7; D possibly corresponds to TRBD2 (6 bases). Germline loops: CDR1 LNHDA, CDR2 SQIVND (reference sequence). This CDR3 has 16 amino acids. Trimming pared 6 bases from V and 0 bases from J, leaving 18 bases between. CDR3 DNA: TGTGCCAGTAGACCGTCTAGCGCCCAAAGCTCCTACGAGCAGTACTTC. Its translation is CASRPSSAQSSYEQYF.

This chain links TRBV28 with TRBJ1-1, with a possible D match to TRBD1 (6 bases). V dropped 8 bases and J dropped 2 bases, with 18 bases sitting between them. Germline loops: CDR1 MDHEN, CDR2 SYDVKM. The CDR3 extends over 15 amino acids. CDR3 in amino acids: CASGISLRGNTEAFF. The DNA of the CDR3 is TGTGCCAGCGGGATATCACTCAGGGGTAACACTGAAGCTTTCTTT.

The chain carries TRBV29-1 and TRBJ1-5; 7 bases are shared with TRBD1. V lost 5 bases and J lost 5; bases outside the gene matches: 6. The CDR3 totals 13 residues. Germline V gene lookup returns CDR1 SQVTM and CDR2 ANQGSEA. This CDR3 reads CSVTTQGDQPQHF. CDR3 coding DNA: TGCAGCGTTACTACGCAGGGGGATCAGCCCCAGCATTTT. Full variable domain (rest looked up from reference TRBV29-1 and TRBJ1-5): SAVISQKPSRDICQRGTSLTIQCQVDSQVTMMFWYRQQPGQSLTLIATANQGSEATYESGFVIDKFPISRPNLTFSTLTVSNMSPEDSSIYLCSVTTQGDQPQHFGDGTRLSIL.

The gene calls are TRBV10-3 and TRBJ2-1, with 7 nucleotides matching TRBD1. Per germline, CDR1 ENHRY and CDR2 SYGVKD. After removal of 2 bases from V and 3 bases from J, the junction contained 7 bases not matched to a gene. CDR3 size: 16 residues. In DNA form, the CDR3 reads TGTGCCATCAGTGAGACGGGACAGAACATCTACAATGAGCAGTTCTTC. This translates into CAISETGQNIYNEQFF.

The chain recombines TRBV19 with TRBJ2-6, with a weak D call TRBD1 (6 bases). This CDR3 is 15 amino acids long. The germline V gene has CDR1 LNHDA and CDR2 SQIVND (reference sequence). Trimming shortened V by 4 bases and J by 4 bases, and 11 bases separated the two germline ends. CDR3 protein: CASSNRVGGANVLTF. The CDR3 DNA reads as TGTGCCAGTAGTAACAGGGTGGGAGGGGCCAACGTCCTGACTTTC.

The rearrangement links TRBV28 to TRBJ1-5; 9 nucleotides line up with TRBD1. The V and J ends lost 4 bases and 5 bases, in that order; junction bases with no gene match: 6. CDR1 MDHEN and CDR2 SYDVKM come from the germline V gene. The CDR3 runs 15 residues. The CDR3 DNA is TGTGCCAGCAGTTCAATCGGACAGGGGTATCAGCCCCAGCATTTT. Translation gives CASSSIGQGYQPQHF. Filled out from reference TRBV28 and TRBJ1-5, the complete variable domain reads DVKVTQSSRYLVKRTGEKVFLECVQDMDHENMFWYRQDPGLGLRLIYFSYDVKMKEKGDIPEGYSVSREKKERFSLILESASTNQTSMYLCASSSIGQGYQPQHFGDGTRLSIL.

The V and J genes are TRBV4-2 and TRBJ1-5, with TRBD1 matching over 7 bases. CDR3 length: 15 residues. Germline trimming cut 5 bases from V and 3 bases from J; bases unmatched to any gene: 7. The germline V gene encodes CDR1 LGHNA and CDR2 YNFKEQ. CDR3 in DNA: TGTGCCAGCAGCACGGGACAGCAGTCCAATCAGCCCCAGCATTTT. It encodes CASSTGQQSNQPQHF.

The rearrangement uses TRBV28 and TRBJ2-7; possible D gene TRBD1, 6 bases. The CDR3 has 13 amino acids. Trimming pared 2 bases from V and 6 bases from J, leaving 11 bases between. Germline loops: CDR1 MDHEN, CDR2 SYDVKM. The CDR3 DNA reads as TGTGCCAGCAGTTTACTGGGGGCGCTCGAGCAGTACTTC. Its translation: CASSLLGALEQYF.

This clone has more than one count but fewer than ten. The chain is built from TRBV29-1 and TRBJ2-7, with D possibly being TRBD2 (6 bases). This CDR3 is 13 amino acids long. With 5 bases removed from V and 3 bases from J, the gap between germline ends came to 14 bases. Germline CDR1 reads SQVTM; CDR2 reads ANQGSEA. The CDR3 DNA is TGCAGCGTTAGACCGGGAGTCAACTACGAGCAGTACTTC. Its protein product is CSVRPGVNYEQYF.

V gene TRBV6-6 combines with J gene TRBJ2-3; D is uncertain. This CDR3 contains 12 residues. Germline assignment: CDR1 MNHNY and CDR2 SVGAGI (reference sequence). V lost 6 bases to trimming and J lost 5 bases, with 9 bases between them. In DNA form, the CDR3 reads TGTGCCAGCAGCTCGCCGGGAGATACGCAGTATTTT. It codes for CASSSPGDTQYF.

This clone is a singleton in its sample. The CDR3 sequence is CASSERERHTGELFF. In DNA, the CDR3 is TGTGCCAGCAGTGAAAGAGAGCGGCACACCGGGGAGCTGTTTTTT. The chain couples TRBV6-1 to TRBJ2-2; D is possibly TRBD2 (5 bases). The CDR3 consists of 15 residues. Germline CDR1 is MNHNS and CDR2 is SASEGT. V was trimmed by 2 bases and J by 3 bases, leaving 10 bases between them.

V usage is TRBV5-1 and J usage is TRBJ2-7; TRBD2 matches 12 bases. The germline CDR1 and CDR2 sequences are SGHRS and YFSETQ. This CDR3 is built from 16 residues. V lost 5 bases to trimming and J lost 7 bases; unmatched junction nucleotides: 13. The CDR3 spells CASSPTLAGGYKEQYF. The CDR3 coding sequence is TGCGCCAGCAGTCCGACCCTAGCGGGGGGGTATAAGGAGCAGTACTTC.

The chain recombines TRBV7-6 with TRBJ2-7; 7 bases line up with TRBD1. The length of the CDR3 is 13 residues. Trimming cost V 8 bases and J 6 bases; bases outside gene matches: 10. Looked up from germline, CDR1 is SGHVS and CDR2 is FNYEAQ. The CDR3 region is CASPSDRESEQYF. Written as DNA, the CDR3 is TGTGCCAGCCCCTCCGACAGGGAGAGCGAGCAGTACTTC. The full variable domain, its missing parts supplied by reference TRBV7-6 and TRBJ2-7, is GAGVSQSPRYKVTKRGQDVALRCDPISGHVSLYWYRQALGQGPEFLTYFNYEAQQDKSGLPNDRFSAERPEGSISTLTIQRTEQRDSAMYRCASPSDRESEQYFGPGTRLTVT.

A single count supports this clone. The chain couples TRBV9 to TRBJ2-5, with 7 bases lining up with TRBD2. After removal of 3 bases from V and 2 bases from J, the junction contained 7 bases not matched to a gene. The CDR3 covers 15 residues. Germline CDR1 SGDLS, CDR2 YYNGEE. The CDR3, as DNA: TGTGCCAGCAGCGGCGGGGGACTCATTCAAGAGACCCAGTACTTC. It yields the protein CASSGGGLIQETQYF.

The chain uses TRBV7-9 and TRBJ1-3, with D unclear. CDR1 SEHNR and CDR2 FQNEAQ come from the germline V gene (reference sequence). The germline V and J ends were trimmed by 5 bases and 2 bases, with 22 bases remaining between them. The CDR3 covers 18 residues. The CDR3 loop is CASSHLDGSLGAGNTIYF. The DNA of the CDR3 is TGTGCCAGCAGCCACCTCGACGGGTCCCTCGGCGCTGGAAACACCATATATTTT.